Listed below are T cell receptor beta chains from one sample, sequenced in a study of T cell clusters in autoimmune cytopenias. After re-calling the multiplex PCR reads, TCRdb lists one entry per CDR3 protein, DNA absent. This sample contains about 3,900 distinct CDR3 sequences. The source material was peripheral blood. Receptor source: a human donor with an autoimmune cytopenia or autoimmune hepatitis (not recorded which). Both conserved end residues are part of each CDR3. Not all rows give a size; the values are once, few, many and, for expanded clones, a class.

CASNDRGPQHF	medium-sized	TRBV19	TRBJ1-5
CASSYFLIAGGPNEQFF	NA	TRBV6-2/TRBV6-3	TRBJ2-1
CAWTIRGGTDEQYF	medium-sized	TRBV30	TRBJ2-7
CASTSVQFGEKLFF	medium-sized	TRBV19	TRBJ1-4
CASSYSPGSGSSTDTQYF	NA	TRBV6-5	TRBJ2-3
CASSLGPQLVYEQFF	medium-sized	TRBV18	TRBJ2-1
CASSAASGANVLTF	NA	TRBV27	TRBJ2-6
CASSWQRYSMDGELFF	medium-sized	TRBV7-6	TRBJ2-2
CASSPVFGGAGEQYF	NA	TRBV12-3/TRBV12-4	TRBJ2-7
CASSLPPGTSTDTQYF	NA	TRBV5-1	TRBJ2-3
CSVDGLGNTDTQYF	large	TRBV29-1	TRBJ2-3
CARQGDLSGANVLTF	NA	TRBV30	TRBJ2-6
CASSKTGSTDTQYF	medium-sized	TRBV12-3/TRBV12-4	TRBJ2-3
CAWSGKSGQLNTEAFF	medium-sized	TRBV30	TRBJ1-1
CASSPTGNGNTIYF	medium-sized	TRBV5-4	TRBJ1-3
CSVIGQYEQYF	NA	TRBV29-1	TRBJ2-7
CASSYDGGNTQYF	NA	TRBV6-5	TRBJ2-3
CSVVPTDTQYF	medium-sized	TRBV29-1	TRBJ2-3
CASRLANNEQFF	medium-sized	TRBV12-3/TRBV12-4	TRBJ2-1
CASSPLPTGNLRTEAFF	medium-sized	TRBV18	TRBJ1-1
CASSQARGPPGELFF	NA	TRBV5-4	TRBJ2-2
CASIAGTGQGAGELFF	NA	TRBV6-5	TRBJ2-2
CATQGESYEQYF	medium-sized	TRBV19	TRBJ2-7
CSVEDMRNTEAFF	medium-sized	TRBV29-1	TRBJ1-1
CASSISAADTQYF	medium-sized	TRBV19	TRBJ2-3
CATRNGRGRVYEQYF	medium-sized	TRBV15	TRBJ2-7
CAWSPQRGRMSKNIQYF	medium-sized	TRBV30	TRBJ2-4
CAWSVGGRTEAFF	NA	TRBV19	TRBJ1-1
CASSYGQGATGTEAFF	medium-sized	TRBV6-5	TRBJ1-1
CSVENPQGLDTQYF	NA	TRBV29-1	TRBJ2-3
CASSVTSGEYNEQFF	large	TRBV19	TRBJ2-1
CASSIGVAGGTDTQYF	medium-sized	TRBV19	TRBJ2-3
CATSTGQGSTEAFF	NA	TRBV15	TRBJ1-1
CSALQTAVTTSGANVLTF	medium-sized	TRBV20-1	TRBJ2-6
CAWSVGAGRLGKLFF	medium-sized	TRBV30	TRBJ1-4
CSAPRTVSYEQYF	NA	TRBV20-1	TRBJ2-7
CASSPLGQGPYEQYF	NA	TRBV18	TRBJ2-7
CASSIQLSYEQYF	NA	TRBV19	TRBJ2-7
CASRGSATDTQYF	medium-sized	TRBV6-4	TRBJ2-3
CAWRQGRETQYF	medium-sized	TRBV30	TRBJ2-5
CSARDTASGRQYF	NA	TRBV20-1	TRBJ2-4
CASSQEQRGGIEQYF	NA	TRBV4-2	TRBJ2-7
CASSPGRANQPQHF	NA	TRBV6-2/TRBV6-3	TRBJ1-5
CASSSFSTSYEQYF	NA	TRBV5-4	TRBJ2-7
CASSVLVIGELFF	NA	TRBV7-2	TRBJ2-2
CASSPIAGGRVNEQFF	medium-sized	TRBV19	TRBJ2-1
CAWSGQGNEQFF	medium-sized	TRBV30	TRBJ2-1
CASSLSLPGGLSPLHF	medium-sized	TRBV27	TRBJ1-6
CASSPPNGASGSIADTQYF	medium-sized	TRBV6-5	TRBJ2-3
CAISMAGGKGEQYF	NA	TRBV6-1	TRBJ2-7
CSVEGGAGDSYEQYF	large	TRBV29-1	TRBJ2-7
CASSPGTNGYTF	medium-sized	TRBV19	TRBJ1-2
CASSSGGMDYGYTF	medium-sized	TRBV11-1	TRBJ1-2
CASSYTGSSGNTIYF	NA	TRBV12-3/TRBV12-4	TRBJ1-3
CSADLRTGGGYTF	medium-sized	TRBV29-1	TRBJ1-2
CASSSPGGGTRIVLEQFF	medium-sized	TRBV6-2/TRBV6-3	TRBJ2-1
CAWSGDSNQPQHF	medium-sized	TRBV30	TRBJ1-5